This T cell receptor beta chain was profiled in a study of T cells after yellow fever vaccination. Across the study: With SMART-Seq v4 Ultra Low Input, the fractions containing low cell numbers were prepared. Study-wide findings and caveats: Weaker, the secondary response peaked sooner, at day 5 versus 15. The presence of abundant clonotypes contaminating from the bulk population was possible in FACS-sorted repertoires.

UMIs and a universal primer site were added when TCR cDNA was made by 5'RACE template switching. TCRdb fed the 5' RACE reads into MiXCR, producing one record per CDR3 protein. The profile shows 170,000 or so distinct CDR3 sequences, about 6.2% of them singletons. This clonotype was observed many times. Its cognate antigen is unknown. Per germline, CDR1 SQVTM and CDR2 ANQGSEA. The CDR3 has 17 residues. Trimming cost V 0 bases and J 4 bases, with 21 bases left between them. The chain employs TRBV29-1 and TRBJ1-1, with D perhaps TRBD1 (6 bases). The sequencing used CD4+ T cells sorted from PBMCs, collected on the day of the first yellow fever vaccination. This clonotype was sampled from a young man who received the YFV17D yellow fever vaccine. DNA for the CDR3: TGCAGCGTTGAAGATAGGGTGCTGGGGGCGAGGGGCACTGAAGCTTTCTTT. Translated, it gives CSVEDRVLGARGTEAFF.